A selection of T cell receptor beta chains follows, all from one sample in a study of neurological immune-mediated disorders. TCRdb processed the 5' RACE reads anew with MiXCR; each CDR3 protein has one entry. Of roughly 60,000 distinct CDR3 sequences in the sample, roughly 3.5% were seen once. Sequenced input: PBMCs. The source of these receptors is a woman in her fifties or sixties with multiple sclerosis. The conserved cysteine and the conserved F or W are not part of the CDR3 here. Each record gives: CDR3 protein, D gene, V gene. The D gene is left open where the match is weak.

ASSSKLAGAYNEQF | TRBD2 | TRBV7-2
ASSSTGLWSEAF | NA | TRBV7-2
ASKIGIVTGELF | NA | TRBV6-2/TRBV6-3
ASSPTPKGGLAGAADTQY | TRBD2 | TRBV6-2/TRBV6-3
SVGQGTGVEETQY | TRBD1 | TRBV29-1
ASSMDRISYEQY | TRBD1 | TRBV7-2
ASSVTGGMETQY | TRBD1 | TRBV9
SAEIGNEQF | NA | TRBV20-1
ASSETGGRGNEQF | TRBD1 | TRBV27
ASSIAGTSGHNEQF | TRBD2 | TRBV7-6
SAPGRGRHTGELF | NA | TRBV20-1
ASSAGGKGWAEAF | NA | TRBV9
ASSVRGAGARYNEQF | NA | TRBV9
SAKGLAGNNEQF | TRBD2 | TRBV20-1
ASSTDRVWSPSRSGANVLT | TRBD1 | TRBV5-1
AGGAGVGNEQF | NA | TRBV6-2/TRBV6-3
AISESGDSNQPQH | NA | TRBV10-3
SAQWASGRAGGNEQF | TRBD2 | TRBV20-1
ATSRDRVGYGYT | NA | TRBV15
ASSFGLAQVLETQY | NA | TRBV7-2
ASSPGTGARGYT | TRBD1 | TRBV12-3/TRBV12-4
ASSIGAGVAYEQY | NA | TRBV19
SAGWTSGRDEQF | TRBD2 | TRBV29-1
ASSLAGHGEKLF | NA | TRBV7-2
ASSVGGTANSPLN | NA | TRBV9
ATSTGTRYEQY | NA | TRBV10-3
ASSPIRGSDTGELF | NA | TRBV11-2
SARDISGGEQETQY | NA | TRBV20-1
ATSEGTGTYEQY | TRBD1 | TRBV24-1
SARDPGQGINSPLN | TRBD1 | TRBV20-1
ASSPTMGSRGNVYGYT | TRBD1 | TRBV7-2
SARSRLAGGELF | TRBD2 | TRBV20-1
ASSPTERGKF | NA | TRBV7-2
ASSSPRDSGTYEQY | TRBD1 | TRBV12-3/TRBV12-4
ASSQDRREADWATDTQY | TRBD2 | TRBV4-2
ATTPQLGGTDTQY | NA | TRBV10-3
ASISPGGQKETQY | NA | TRBV7-6
ASSFLVDTEAF | NA | TRBV5-5
ASSLLAGAIYEQY | TRBD2 | TRBV7-2
ASSESGDRRPEQY | TRBD1 | TRBV2
ASSSGVVTEAF | NA | TRBV5-5
AWGEQGAKTQY | TRBD1 | TRBV30
SARPFVGDSYEQY | NA | TRBV20-1
ASSLGLAGYNEQF | TRBD2 | TRBV5-6
ASRRRTSGSYNEQF | TRBD2 | TRBV2
ASSLGGVGQPQH | NA | TRBV7-8
ASRYDFGSYNEQF | NA | TRBV5-6
ASSERETQY | NA | TRBV5-1